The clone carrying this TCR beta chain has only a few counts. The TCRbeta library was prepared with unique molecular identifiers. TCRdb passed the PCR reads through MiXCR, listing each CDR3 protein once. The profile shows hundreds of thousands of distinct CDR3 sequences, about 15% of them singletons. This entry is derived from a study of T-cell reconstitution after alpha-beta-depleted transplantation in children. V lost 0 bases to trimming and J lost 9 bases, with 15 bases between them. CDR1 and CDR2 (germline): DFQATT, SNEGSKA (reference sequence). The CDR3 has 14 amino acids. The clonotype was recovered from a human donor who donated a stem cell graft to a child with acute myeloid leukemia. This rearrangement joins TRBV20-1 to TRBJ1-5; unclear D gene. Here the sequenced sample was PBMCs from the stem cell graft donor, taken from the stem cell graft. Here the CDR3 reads CSARDGIHPGPQHF. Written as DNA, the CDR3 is TGCAGTGCTAGAGATGGCATCCACCCAGGGCCCCAGCATTTT.